The sequence of this T cell receptor (beta chain) was determined in a study of T cells in Graves' hyperthyroidism and ophthalmopathy. Study-level results: Blood also held most thyroid clonotypes expanded beyond 0.001.

The investigators amplified TCR beta CDR3 regions from RNA transcripts. HTBI primers drove first-round RT-PCR of the TCR CDR3. TCRdb re-called the multiplex PCR reads through MiXCR, storing one row per CDR3 protein. The repertoire holds about 280,000 distinct CDR3 sequences, 25% to 30% seen once, with more than 25% in the top ten. There are 14 residues in the CDR3. Trimming cost V 2 bases and J 7 bases, with 14 bases left between them. The germline CDR1 and CDR2 sequences are MDHEN and SYDVKM. Exclusions: uncontrolled infection, other autoimmune disease, pregnancy, lactation. Progressors' blood was drawn at hyperthyroidism diagnosis, before ophthalmopathy symptoms. PBMCs were derived from around 10 ml fresh peripheral blood. This clonotype was seen at least ten times. Its specificity is unknown.

The V and J genes are TRBV28 and TRBJ1-1, with D possibly matching TRBD1 (6 bases). The receptor was derived from a man aged 40-55 years with Graves' hyperthyroidism that later progressed to Graves' ophthalmopathy. Sequencing used blood. The CDR3 DNA follows: TGTGCCAGCAGTTTAAACCACAGGGTTGATGAAGCTTTCTTT. Translating it yields CASSLNHRVDEAFF.